The present T cell receptor beta chain was sequenced within a study of shared clonotypes between healthy human individuals (dated by TCRdb to the early 2020s). A note on the overall study: A few men and a couple of women, aged 18 to 49 years, made up the cohort. To increase sequencing depth and limit assay-specific biases, TCR repertoire library preparation and sequencing were carried out by different laboratories using diverse techniques. To estimate repertoire size and how much clonotype sharing occurs between individuals, the study deeply sequenced the blood TCR repertoires of five healthy adults. For each donor, CD4 naive and CD4 memory were each run on three plates, CD8 naive on two plates, and CD8 memory on one plate. Per donor, leukapheresis produced somewhere between about 0.94 and 9.5 billion PBMCs. Beyond this particular receptor, the publication reports: Sampling was restricted to blood, and TCR repertoires in tissue are likely to differ from TCR repertoires in blood. Compared with non-shared clonotypes, the clonotypes found in all four sorted-subset donors had higher generation probabilities. Pairwise subsampling led to the expectation that sequencing depth would affect the degree of clonotype sharing among donors. When a handful of donors were compared, the shared fraction of clonotypes was around 5% for naive CD4, over 3% for naive CD8, more than 2% for memory CD4, and around 0.37% for memory CD8. Naive subsets generally had larger estimated clonotype richness than memory subsets did. Even with the large sequencing depth, rarefaction of the sorted-subset datasets indicated that sequencing was incomplete. Because the study included only a small number of donors, the genetic and exposure-history diversity represented was limited.

CD8 naive samples were CD45RO-negative cells positively selected for CCR7, giving a CD45RA+CCR7+ population that excluded TemRA cells. The donors were healthy, HIV-negative adults who had no recently reported acute infections or vaccinations. Every donor was a Caucasian adult residing in Nashville, Tennessee, USA. Blood was obtained by leukapheresis, after which PBMCs were separated by Ficoll-Histopaque density gradient centrifugation and cryopreserved in liquid nitrogen vapor phase. Purity and quantity of every magnetically sorted T cell population were checked by analytical flow cytometry. Each sorted fraction had its genomic DNA isolated and then quantified by UV absorbance on a Nanodrop 2000c. In regard to this clone: Its antigen remains undetermined. No per-base quality is available; no much larger clone lies one base away.

TCR CDR3 regions were amplified from genomic DNA by multiplex PCR using the deep immunoSEQ assay. For each cell subset, the extracted genomic DNA was distributed evenly across all wells of several immunoSEQ 96-well plates, and each plate served as one replicate. For sorted subsets, 200 ng of genomic DNA, equivalent to tens of thousands of T cell genomes, went into each replicate PCR. Purified libraries were measured with a Qubit 3.0 fluorometer, size-checked on a Bioanalyzer 2100, and measured again with the KAPA Library Quantification kit. A separate single-read 150-cycle Illumina NextSeq 550 flow cell was used to sequence each immunoSEQ 96-well plate. Processing in the source paper ran as follows. Because the immunoSEQ output held only junctional sequences and lacked quality scores, the filtering could not match the filtering applied to full-length reads. To assign V/J genes and CDR3, sequences were annotated against IMGT germline references using PyIR, a Python wrapper for IgBLAST v1.9. Reads were removed for weak V/J assignments (E-value above 1e-6), missing CDR3, stop codons, out-of-frame junctions, or ambiguous translated residues. V3J clonotypes were defined by identical inferred V gene, J gene, and CDR3 amino acid sequence. The percentage overlap between two repertoires was calculated by dividing the number of shared unique clonotypes by the size of the smaller repertoire. RTK rarefaction, the Chao1 estimator, and Recon v2.1 estimates of unobserved clonotypes were used to assess repertoire richness. For all TCRbeta clonotypes obtained by the gDNA method from a few donors, generation probabilities were computed with OLGA. Drawn from immuneACCESS, this table holds only the in-frame rearrangements with V and J called that TCRdb kept. Clones are partly lost; checked studies trace under half to an unresolved V gene and leave the rest unexplained. The DNA was the basis for D and trimming; V, J and clone size are from that table. The sample table lists over 2,000,000 clones, around 93% of them with a count of one. Approximately 1.6% of the sample goes to the ten largest clones.

Reading the germline V gene gives CDR1 SGHAT and CDR2 FQNNGV. The CDR3, from cysteine to phenylalanine, totals 15 residues. Only the CDR3 DNA is retained, 45 bases long and in frame from the first base. V and J lose 11 bases and 0 bases, and a span of 20 bases separates them. The sample was naive CD8+ T cells from PBMCs. This specimen's cell subset or site label, interpreted: CD45RA+CCR7+. This TCR was recovered from a man younger than 35 in good health. Some clones in this sample may be carry-over from other donors' samples. The chain couples TRBV11-2 to TRBJ2-7; a tentative D match to TRBD1 spans 6 bases. The nucleotide sequence reads TGTGCCTGCTCTCAGGGGCTTAGCAGCTCCTACGAGCAGTACTTC. It codes for CACSQGLSSSYEQYF.